This T cell receptor beta chain was profiled in a study of graft-versus-host responses after intestinal transplantation. Study in general: Every recipient had anti-thymocyte globulin induction and roughly three years of tacrolimus plus steroids. Regarding the study as a whole: Recipient marrow held GvH clones, some first seen in ileum or blood.

Data came from immunoSEQ multiplex PCR; TCRdb stores just in-frame clones and leaves some out. The sample has approximately 99,000 clones; about nine tenths are singletons. As for this clone: Its antigen is currently unknown.

CDR3 length equals 17 residues. The ends were cut back, 4 bases at V and 4 bases at J, with 21 bases in the middle. CDR1 and CDR2 from the germline V gene are LGHNA and YNFKEQ. The chain joins TRBV4-2 to TRBJ2-3; a weak D match, TRBD2 (6 bases). The sequences come from unstimulated CD4+ T cells sorted from spleen or lymph node cells, collected before transplant. The source of this sequence is a human donor who was the organ donor for an intestinal transplant. CDR3 nucleotide sequence: TGTGCCAGCAGCCCGCCCCCGTTGGAGGGTATCTCAGATACGCAGTATTTT. It codes for CASSPPPLEGISDTQYF.